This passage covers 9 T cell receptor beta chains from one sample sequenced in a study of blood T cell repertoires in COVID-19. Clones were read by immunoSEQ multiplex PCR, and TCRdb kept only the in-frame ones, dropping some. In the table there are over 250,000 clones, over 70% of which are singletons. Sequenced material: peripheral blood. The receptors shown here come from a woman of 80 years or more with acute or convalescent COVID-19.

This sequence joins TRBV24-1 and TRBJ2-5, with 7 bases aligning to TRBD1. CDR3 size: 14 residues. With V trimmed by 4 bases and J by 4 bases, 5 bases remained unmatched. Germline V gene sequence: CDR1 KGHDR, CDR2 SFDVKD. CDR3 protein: CATSDPNRGETQYF. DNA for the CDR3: TGTGCCACCAGTGACCCAAACAGGGGAGAGACCCAGTACTTC.

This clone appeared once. The CDR3 nucleotides are TGTGCCAGCAGCCAAGGGTGGGGGGGAACAAGAGAGACCCAGTACTTC. Amino acid sequence: CASSQGWGGTRETQYF. The V call is TRBV3-1 (or the pseudogene TRBV3-2), the J call TRBJ2-5; TRBD2 aligns across 7 bases. With V trimmed by 1 base and J by 4 bases, 9 bases remained unmatched. Germline lookup yields CDR1 LGHDT and CDR2 YNNKEL (reference sequence). This CDR3 has 16 amino acids.

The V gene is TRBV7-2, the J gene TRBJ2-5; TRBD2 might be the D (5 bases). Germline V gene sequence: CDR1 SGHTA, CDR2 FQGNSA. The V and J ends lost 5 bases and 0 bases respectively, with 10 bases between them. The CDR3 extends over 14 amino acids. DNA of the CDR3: TGTGCCAGCAGCAAGCCGGGGTACCAAGAGACCCAGTACTTC. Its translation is CASSKPGYQETQYF.

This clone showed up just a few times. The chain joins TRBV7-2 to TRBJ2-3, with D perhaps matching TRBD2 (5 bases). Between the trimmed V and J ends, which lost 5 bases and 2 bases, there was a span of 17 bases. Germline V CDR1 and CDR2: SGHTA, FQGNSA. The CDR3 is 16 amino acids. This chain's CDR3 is CASSLEPAATTDTQYF. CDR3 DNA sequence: TGTGCCAGCAGCCTCGAGCCAGCGGCTACCACAGATACGCAGTATTTT. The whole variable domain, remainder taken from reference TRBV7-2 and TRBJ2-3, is GAGVSQSPSNKVTEKGKDVELRCDPISGHTALYWYRQSLGQGLEFLIYFQGNSAPDKSGLPSDRFSAERTGGSVSTLTIQRTQQEDSAVYLCASSLEPAATTDTQYFGPGTRLTVL.

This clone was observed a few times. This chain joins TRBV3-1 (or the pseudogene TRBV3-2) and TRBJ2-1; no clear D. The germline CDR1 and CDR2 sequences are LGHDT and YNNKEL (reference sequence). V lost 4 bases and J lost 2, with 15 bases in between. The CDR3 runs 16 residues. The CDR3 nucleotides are TGTGCCAGCAGCCGCTCTCTTGCGGCCACCTACAATGAGCAGTTCTTC. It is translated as CASSRSLAATYNEQFF.

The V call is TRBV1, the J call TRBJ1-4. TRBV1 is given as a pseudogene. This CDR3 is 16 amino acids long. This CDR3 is CTSEGSGIATNEKLFF. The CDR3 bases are TGCACCAGCGAGGGTAGCGGTATTGCAACTAATGAAAAACTGTTTTTT.

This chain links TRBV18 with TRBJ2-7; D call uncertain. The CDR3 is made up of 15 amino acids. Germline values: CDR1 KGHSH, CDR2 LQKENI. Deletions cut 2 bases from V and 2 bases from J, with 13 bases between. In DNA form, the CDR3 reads TGTGCCAGCTCACCAGGAGTAGGAAGCGCCTACGAGCAGTACTTC. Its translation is CASSPGVGSAYEQYF.

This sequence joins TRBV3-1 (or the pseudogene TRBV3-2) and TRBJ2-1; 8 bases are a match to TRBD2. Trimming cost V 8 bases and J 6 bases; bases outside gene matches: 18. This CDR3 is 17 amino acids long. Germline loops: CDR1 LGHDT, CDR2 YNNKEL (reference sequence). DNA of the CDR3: TGTGCCAGCGCCCCGGCCGGGGGGGTTATCAGGAGCAATGAGCAGTTCTTC. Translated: CASAPAGGVIRSNEQFF.

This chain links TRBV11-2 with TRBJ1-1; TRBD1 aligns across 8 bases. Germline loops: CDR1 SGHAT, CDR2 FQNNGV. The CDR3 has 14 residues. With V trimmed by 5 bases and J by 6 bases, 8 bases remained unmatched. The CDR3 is CASSPFGQGAEAFF. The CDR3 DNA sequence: TGTGCCAGCAGCCCATTTGGACAGGGCGCTGAAGCTTTCTTT.